This passage covers 2 T cell receptor beta chains from one sample sequenced in a study of CD8+ T cells in alopecia areata. cDNA serving as the sequencing template came from extracted, reverse transcribed RNA. TCRdb's copy holds only in-frame clones and misses some; the assay was immunoSEQ multiplex PCR. Of around 150,000 clones in the sample, approximately 60% were seen once. The sample was CD8+ T cells sorted from blood. The receptors come from a human donor in good health.

This sequence joins TRBV7-9 and TRBJ2-1; no clear D. The germline V gene encodes CDR1 SEHNR and CDR2 FQNEAQ (reference sequence). The CDR3 extends over 15 amino acids. Trimming removed 5 bases from V and 5 bases from J, with 16 bases in between. The CDR3: CASSPRDGGNNEQFF. CDR3 sequence (DNA): TGTGCCAGCAGCCCACGCGATGGTGGAAACAATGAGCAGTTCTTC.

The chain carries TRBV6-5 and TRBJ2-5; D is undetermined. Germline loops: CDR1 MNHEY, CDR2 SVGAGI. The CDR3 is made up of 12 amino acids. V was shortened by 0 bases and J by 1 base, with 0 bases between the two germline ends. CDR3 loop: CASSYSQETQYF. The DNA of the CDR3 is TGTGCCAGCAGTTACTCCCAAGAGACCCAGTACTTC.